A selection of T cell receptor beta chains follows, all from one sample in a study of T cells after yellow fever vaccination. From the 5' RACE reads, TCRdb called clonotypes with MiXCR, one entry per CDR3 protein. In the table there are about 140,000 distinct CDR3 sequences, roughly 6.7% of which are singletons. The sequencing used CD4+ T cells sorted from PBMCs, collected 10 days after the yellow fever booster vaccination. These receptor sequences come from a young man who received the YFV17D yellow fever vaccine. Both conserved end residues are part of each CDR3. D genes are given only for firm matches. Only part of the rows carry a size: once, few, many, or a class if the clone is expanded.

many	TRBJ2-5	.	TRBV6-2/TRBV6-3	CASSGLTPLQTQYF	TGTGCCAGCAGTGGACTAACCCCTTTACAGACCCAGTACTTC
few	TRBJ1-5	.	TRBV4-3	CASSQEPGNQPQHF	TGCGCCAGCAGCCAAGAGCCAGGGAATCAGCCCCAGCATTTT
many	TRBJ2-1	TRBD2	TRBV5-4	CASSSGGSGRAREQFF	TGTGCCAGCAGCTCGGGTGGTAGCGGGAGGGCTCGCGAGCAGTTCTTC
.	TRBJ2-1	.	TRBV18	CASSPSRSYNEQFF	TGTGCCAGCTCACCATCTCGGTCCTACAATGAGCAGTTCTTC
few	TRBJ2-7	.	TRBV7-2	CASNPGGEGAYEQYF	TGTGCCAGCAACCCAGGGGGGGAGGGGGCTTACGAGCAGTACTTC
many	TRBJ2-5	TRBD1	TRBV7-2	CASSRDRAQETQYF	TGTGCCAGCAGCCGGGACAGGGCCCAAGAGACCCAGTACTTC
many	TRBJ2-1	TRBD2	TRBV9	CASSVVAGGPYNEQFF	TGTGCCAGCAGCGTAGTTGCGGGAGGGCCCTACAATGAGCAGTTCTTC
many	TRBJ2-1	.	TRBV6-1	CASTRKAGSYNEQFF	TGTGCCAGCACCCGAAAAGCGGGCTCCTACAATGAGCAGTTCTTC
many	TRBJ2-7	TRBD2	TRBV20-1	CSAKPLRLAASYEQYF	TGCAGTGCTAAGCCCCTGAGACTAGCGGCCTCCTACGAGCAGTACTTC
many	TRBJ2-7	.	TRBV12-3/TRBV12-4	CASSLAVDYEQYF	TGTGCCAGCAGTTTAGCGGTCGACTACGAGCAGTACTTC
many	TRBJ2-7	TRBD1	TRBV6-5	CASSKTGGAGREQYF	TGTGCCAGCAGCAAAACAGGGGGCGCTGGGCGCGAGCAGTACTTC
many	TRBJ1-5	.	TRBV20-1	CSAQTLGAQPQHF	TGCAGTGCCCAAACCCTCGGGGCACAGCCCCAGCATTTT
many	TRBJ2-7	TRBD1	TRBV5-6	CTGTGSYEQYF	TGCACCGGGACAGGGTCTTACGAGCAGTACTTC
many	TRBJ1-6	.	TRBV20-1	CSAGGGNSPLHF	TGCAGTGCTGGAGGGGGGAATTCACCCCTCCACTTT
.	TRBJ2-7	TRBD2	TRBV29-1	CSVYLAGGIYEQYF	TGCAGCGTATATCTAGCGGGGGGAATCTACGAGCAGTACTTC
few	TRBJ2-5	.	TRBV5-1	CASSFSRGETQYF	TGCGCCAGCAGCTTCTCTAGGGGGGAGACCCAGTACTTC
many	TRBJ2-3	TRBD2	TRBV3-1	CASSQGLAGSGGTQYF	TGTGCCAGCAGCCAAGGCCTAGCGGGCAGCGGGGGTACGCAGTATTTT
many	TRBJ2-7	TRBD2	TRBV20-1	CSATSGTSGMQSYEQYF	TGCAGTGCCACTTCCGGGACTAGCGGGATGCAAAGCTACGAGCAGTACTTC
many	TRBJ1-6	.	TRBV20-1	CGGRTHIYNSPLHF	TGCGGCGGAAGGACACACATTTATAATTCACCCCTCCACTTT
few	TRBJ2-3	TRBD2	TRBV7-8	CASSWASGHTDTQYF	TGTGCCAGCAGCTGGGCTAGCGGACACACAGATACGCAGTATTTT
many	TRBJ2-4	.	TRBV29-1	CSVERLGNIQYF	TGCAGCGTTGAGAGGTTGGGAAACATTCAGTACTTC
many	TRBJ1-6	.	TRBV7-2	CASSLLQGNNSPLHF	TGTGCCAGCAGCTTATTACAGGGCAATAATTCACCCCTCCACTTT
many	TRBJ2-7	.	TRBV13	CASSLDPTSISEQYF	TGTGCCAGCAGCTTAGATCCCACTAGTATCTCCGAGCAGTACTTC
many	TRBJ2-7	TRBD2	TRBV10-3	CAISESRLAEAYEQYF	TGTGCCATCAGTGAGTCGAGACTAGCGGAGGCCTACGAGCAGTACTTC
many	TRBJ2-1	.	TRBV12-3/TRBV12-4	CASSNRASYNEQFF	TGTGCCAGCAGCAACAGGGCCTCCTACAATGAGCAGTTCTTC
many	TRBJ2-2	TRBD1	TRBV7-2	CASSYDWDRGLTGELFF	TGTGCCAGCAGCTACGATTGGGACAGGGGGCTCACCGGGGAGCTGTTTTTT
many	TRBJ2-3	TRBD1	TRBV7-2	CASSLETGKQYF	TGTGCCAGCAGCCTAGAGACAGGGAAGCAGTATTTT
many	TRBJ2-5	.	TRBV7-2	CASSLGGRETQYF	TGTGCCAGCAGCTTAGGTGGGAGAGAGACCCAGTACTTC
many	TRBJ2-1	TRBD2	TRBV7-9	CAAGLAGGPRQFF	TGTGCCGCAGGACTAGCGGGAGGGCCCCGGCAGTTCTTC
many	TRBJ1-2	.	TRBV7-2	CASSLRYPDGYTF	TGTGCCAGCAGCTTACGTTACCCGGATGGCTACACCTTC
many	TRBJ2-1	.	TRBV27	CASSSSGISSYNEQFF	TGTGCCAGCAGTTCTTCCGGGATAAGCTCCTACAATGAGCAGTTCTTC